The rows below give T cell receptor beta chains drawn from one sample of a study of CD4 T cell repertoires in COVID-19. Clones were read by immunoSEQ multiplex PCR, and TCRdb kept only the in-frame ones, dropping some. The sample holds over 20,000 clones; about nine tenths are singletons and the top ten take roughly 0.62%. The sample here was central memory CD4+ T cells from blood, taken before the COVID-19 pandemic. These receptors were obtained from a human donor who had COVID-19. Both conserved end residues are part of each CDR3. A D gene is named only where the DNA matches it firmly. Clone size is not always given. Where it is, it says once, few, many or a class for expanded clones.

D gene: TRBD1
clone size: .
J gene: TRBJ1-2
V gene: TRBV7-9
CDR3 protein: CASSPQTGIGYTF
CDR3 DNA: TGTGCCAGCAGCCCGCAGACAGGGATCGGCTACACCTTC

D gene: .
clone size: once
J gene: TRBJ2-3
V gene: TRBV9
CDR3 protein: CASSSNEGDTQYF
CDR3 DNA: TGTGCCAGCAGCTCGAACGAGGGAGATACGCAGTATTTT

D gene: .
clone size: .
J gene: TRBJ2-5
V gene: TRBV2
CDR3 protein: CASGGWGGGETQYF
CDR3 DNA: TGTGCCAGCGGGGGGTGGGGTGGTGGGGAGACCCAGTACTTC

D gene: TRBD1
clone size: .
J gene: TRBJ1-4
V gene: TRBV18
CDR3 protein: CASSPSTGPNEKLFF
CDR3 DNA: TGTGCCAGCTCACCATCGACAGGGCCCAATGAAAAACTGTTTTTT

D gene: TRBD1
clone size: .
J gene: TRBJ2-7
V gene: TRBV5-1
CDR3 protein: CASSPGGSSYEQYF
CDR3 DNA: TGCGCCAGCAGTCCAGGGGGCTCAAGCTACGAGCAGTACTTC

D gene: TRBD1
clone size: .
J gene: TRBJ2-7
V gene: TRBV6-1
CDR3 protein: CASSETGEAGEQYF
CDR3 DNA: TGTGCCAGCAGTGAGACAGGGGAGGCAGGCGAGCAGTACTTC

D gene: TRBD2
clone size: .
J gene: TRBJ2-1
V gene: TRBV28
CDR3 protein: CASSPTSGRMNEQFF
CDR3 DNA: TGTGCCAGCAGCCCAACTAGCGGGAGGATGAATGAGCAGTTCTTC

D gene: .
clone size: .
J gene: TRBJ1-5
V gene: TRBV19
CDR3 protein: CASSIGLANQPQHF
CDR3 DNA: TGTGCCAGTAGTATAGGGCTAGCCAATCAGCCCCAGCATTTT

D gene: TRBD1
clone size: .
J gene: TRBJ1-5
V gene: TRBV27
CDR3 protein: CASSADRGRDQPQHF
CDR3 DNA: TGTGCCAGCAGTGCGGACAGGGGGAGAGATCAGCCCCAGCATTTT

D gene: TRBD1
clone size: .
J gene: TRBJ2-2
V gene: TRBV18
CDR3 protein: CASSERQGNTGELFF
CDR3 DNA: TGTGCCAGCTCAGAACGACAGGGAAACACCGGGGAGCTGTTTTTT

D gene: TRBD1
clone size: .
J gene: TRBJ1-5
V gene: TRBV19
CDR3 protein: CASTFDRDQPQHF
CDR3 DNA: TGTGCCAGTACCTTCGACAGGGACCAGCCCCAGCATTTT

D gene: .
clone size: .
J gene: TRBJ2-1
V gene: TRBV7-8
CDR3 protein: CASSLELGVDNEQFF
CDR3 DNA: TGTGCCAGCAGCTTAGAACTAGGAGTAGATAATGAGCAGTTCTTC

D gene: TRBD2
clone size: once
J gene: TRBJ2-2
V gene: TRBV6-5
CDR3 protein: CASSGLGSTGELFF
CDR3 DNA: TGTGCCAGCAGTGGACTAGGCTCCACCGGGGAGCTGTTTTTT

D gene: TRBD2
clone size: .
J gene: TRBJ2-4
V gene: TRBV7-8
CDR3 protein: CASSYGYGRGGYIQYF
CDR3 DNA: TGTGCCAGCAGCTACGGCTACGGGAGGGGAGGATACATTCAGTACTTC

D gene: .
clone size: .
J gene: TRBJ2-1
V gene: TRBV19
CDR3 protein: CASSTQQMTSYNEQFF
CDR3 DNA: TGTGCCAGTAGTACCCAACAGATGACATCCTACAATGAGCAGTTCTTC

D gene: TRBD1
clone size: .
J gene: TRBJ1-3
V gene: TRBV28
CDR3 protein: CASSSQGQDNSGNTIYF
CDR3 DNA: TGTGCCAGCAGTTCTCAAGGACAGGACAACTCTGGAAACACCATATATTTT

D gene: TRBD2
clone size: .
J gene: TRBJ2-7
V gene: TRBV6-5
CDR3 protein: CASRRTSGSYEQYF
CDR3 DNA: TGTGCCAGCAGGAGGACTAGCGGCTCCTACGAGCAGTACTTC

D gene: TRBD1
clone size: .
J gene: TRBJ1-5
V gene: TRBV2
CDR3 protein: CASSDQSGQIINQPQHF
CDR3 DNA: TGTGCCAGCAGTGATCAATCGGGACAGATAATCAATCAGCCCCAGCATTTT

D gene: TRBD2
clone size: .
J gene: TRBJ2-3
V gene: TRBV4-1
CDR3 protein: CASSPGGLAGGGTDTQYF
CDR3 DNA: TGCGCCAGCAGCCCTGGAGGACTAGCGGGGGGCGGCACAGATACGCAGTATTTT